The 5 T cell receptor beta chains below come from one sample, sequenced in a study of shared clonotypes between healthy human individuals. Data came from immunoSEQ multiplex PCR; TCRdb stores just in-frame clones and leaves some out. The sample consists of a few million clones, around nine tenths of them appearing once. Material for sequencing was naive CD4+ T cells sorted from blood. Subset in this sample: CD45RA+ positively selected. These receptors all stem from a man younger than 35 in good health.

This clone was detected only once. Other DNA sequences within the sample encode an identical CDR3. The V and J genes are TRBV10-1 and TRBJ2-7, with 8 bases identical to TRBD1. The CDR3 loop spans 14 amino acids. Looked up from germline, CDR1 is WNHNN and CDR2 is SYGVQD (reference sequence). V lost 8 bases, J lost 4 bases, and 10 bases stayed unmatched. Written as DNA, the CDR3 is TGCGCCAGCTCCGCGGGGACAGGACCGTACGAGCAGTACTTC. It specifies CASSAGTGPYEQYF.

The V and J genes are TRBV15 and TRBJ2-7, with D unclear. The CDR3 covers 14 residues. The germline V gene encodes CDR1 LNHNV and CDR2 YYDKDF (reference sequence). Trimming pared 0 bases from V and 7 bases from J, leaving 13 bases between. In DNA form, the CDR3 reads TGTGCCACCAGCAGAGATCGGGCTTTGGTGGAGCAGTACTTC. It encodes CATSRDRALVEQYF.

The chain combines TRBV7-2 with TRBJ1-5, with unresolved D. CDR3 length equals 14 residues. CDR1 is SGHTA and CDR2 is FQGNSA in the germline V gene. V lost 4 bases and J 7 bases, leaving 14 bases between the germline ends. CDR3 loop: CASSSVVGSQPQHF. The CDR3, as DNA: TGTGCCAGCAGCTCCGTGGTCGGGTCCCAGCCCCAGCATTTT.

The V call is TRBV7-2, the J call TRBJ2-2; a possible D gene is TRBD1 (5 bases). V lost 2 bases to trimming and J lost 7 bases, with 5 bases between them. CDR3 length equals 12 residues. From germline, CDR1 is SGHTA and CDR2 FQGNSA. The CDR3 region is CASSLRGGELFF. CDR3 coding DNA: TGTGCCAGCAGCTTAAGGGGCGGGGAGCTGTTTTTT.

The V and J genes are TRBV5-1 and TRBJ2-3, with 8 positions matching TRBD2. The CDR3 length is 16 residues. Germline CDR1 SGHRS, CDR2 YFSETQ. Trimming cost V 1 base and J 6 bases; bases outside gene matches: 10. The CDR3: CASSLIERGPRDTQYF. The CDR3 coding sequence is TGCGCCAGCAGCTTGATAGAGCGGGGGCCCAGGGATACGCAGTATTTT.